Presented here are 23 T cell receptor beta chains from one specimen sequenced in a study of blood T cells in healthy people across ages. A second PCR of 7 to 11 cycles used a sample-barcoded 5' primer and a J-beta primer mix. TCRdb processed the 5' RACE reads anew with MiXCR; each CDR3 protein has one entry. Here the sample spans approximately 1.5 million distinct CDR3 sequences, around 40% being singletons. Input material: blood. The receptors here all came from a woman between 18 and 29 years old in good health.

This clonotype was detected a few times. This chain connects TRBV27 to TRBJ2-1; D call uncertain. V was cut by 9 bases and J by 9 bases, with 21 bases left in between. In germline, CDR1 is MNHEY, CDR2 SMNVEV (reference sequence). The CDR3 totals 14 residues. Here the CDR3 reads CASKERAHAIEQFF. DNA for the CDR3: TGTGCCAGTAAGGAACGGGCCCACGCGATTGAGCAGTTCTTC.

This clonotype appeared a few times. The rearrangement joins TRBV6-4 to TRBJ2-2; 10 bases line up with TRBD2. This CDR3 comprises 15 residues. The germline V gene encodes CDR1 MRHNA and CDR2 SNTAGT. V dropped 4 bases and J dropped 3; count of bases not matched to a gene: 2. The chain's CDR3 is CASSAGTSDTGELFF. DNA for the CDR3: TGTGCCAGCAGTGCCGGGACTAGCGACACCGGGGAGCTGTTTTTT.

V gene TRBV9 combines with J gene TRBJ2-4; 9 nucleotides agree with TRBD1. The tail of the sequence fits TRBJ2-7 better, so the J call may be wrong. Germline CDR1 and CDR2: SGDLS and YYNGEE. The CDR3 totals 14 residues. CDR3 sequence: CASSAGTGTFEQYF. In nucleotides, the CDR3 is TGTGCCAGCAGCGCCGGGACAGGGACTTTCGAGCAGTACTTC.

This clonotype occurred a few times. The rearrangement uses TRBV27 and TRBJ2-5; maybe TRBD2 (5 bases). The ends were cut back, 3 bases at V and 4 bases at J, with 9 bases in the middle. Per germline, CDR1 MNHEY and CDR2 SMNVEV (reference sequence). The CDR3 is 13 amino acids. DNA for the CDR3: TGTGCCAGCAGTTTTGGGAGTGTAGAGACCCAGTACTTC. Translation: CASSFGSVETQYF.

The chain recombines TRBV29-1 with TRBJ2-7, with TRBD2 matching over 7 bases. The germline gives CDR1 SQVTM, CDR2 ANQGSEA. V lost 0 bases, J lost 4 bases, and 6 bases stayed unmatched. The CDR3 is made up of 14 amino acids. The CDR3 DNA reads TGCAGCGTTGAAGATTCGCGCGGGAGTTACGAGCAGTACTTC. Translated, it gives CSVEDSRGSYEQYF.

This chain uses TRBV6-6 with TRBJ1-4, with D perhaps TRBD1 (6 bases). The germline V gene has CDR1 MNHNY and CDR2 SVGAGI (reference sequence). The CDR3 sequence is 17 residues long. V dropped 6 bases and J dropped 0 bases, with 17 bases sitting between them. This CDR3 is CASRLRGGHATNEKLFF. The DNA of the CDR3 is TGTGCCAGCAGGTTGCGCGGGGGGCATGCAACTAATGAAAAACTGTTTTTT.

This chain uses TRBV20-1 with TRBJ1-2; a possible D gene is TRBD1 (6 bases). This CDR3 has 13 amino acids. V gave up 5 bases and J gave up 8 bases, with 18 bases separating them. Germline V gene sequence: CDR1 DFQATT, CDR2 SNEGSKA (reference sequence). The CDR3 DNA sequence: TGCAGTGCTTCAGCCGGGGGGGCCGGGGGCTACACCTTC. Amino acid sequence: CSASAGGAGGYTF.

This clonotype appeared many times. CDR3 sequence reads: CASSSGGAYGYTF. DNA for the CDR3: TGTGCCAGCAGCTCGGGCGGGGCTTATGGCTACACCTTC. The chain has TRBV7-9 and TRBJ1-2; tentatively, D is TRBD1 (5 bases). V was cut by 4 bases and J by 5 bases, with 11 bases left in between. The germline V gene has CDR1 SEHNR and CDR2 FQNEAQ (reference sequence). This CDR3 has 13 amino acids.

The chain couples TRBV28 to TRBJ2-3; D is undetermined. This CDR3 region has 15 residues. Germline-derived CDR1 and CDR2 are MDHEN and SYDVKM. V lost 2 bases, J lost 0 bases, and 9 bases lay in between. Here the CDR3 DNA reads TGTGCCAGCAGTTTAAGTAGCACTAGCACAGATACGCAGTATTTT. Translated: CASSLSSTSTDTQYF. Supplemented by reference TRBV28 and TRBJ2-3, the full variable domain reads DVKVTQSSRYLVKRTGEKVFLECVQDMDHENMFWYRQDPGLGLRLIYFSYDVKMKEKGDIPEGYSVSREKKERFSLILESASTNQTSMYLCASSLSSTSTDTQYFGPGTRLTVL.

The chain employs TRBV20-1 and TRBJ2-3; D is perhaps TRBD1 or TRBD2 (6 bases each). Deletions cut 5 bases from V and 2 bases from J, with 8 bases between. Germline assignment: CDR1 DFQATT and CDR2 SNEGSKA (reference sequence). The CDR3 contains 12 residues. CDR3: CSAWGATDTQYF. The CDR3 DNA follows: TGCAGTGCTTGGGGGGCCACAGATACGCAGTATTTT.

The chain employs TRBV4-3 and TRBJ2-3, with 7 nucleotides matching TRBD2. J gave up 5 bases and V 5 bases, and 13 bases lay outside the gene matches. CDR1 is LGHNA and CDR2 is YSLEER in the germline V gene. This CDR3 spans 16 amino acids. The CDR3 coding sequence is TGCGCCAGCAGCTATGGACTAGTTCTGGGTGGAGATACGCAGTATTTT. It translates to CASSYGLVLGGDTQYF.

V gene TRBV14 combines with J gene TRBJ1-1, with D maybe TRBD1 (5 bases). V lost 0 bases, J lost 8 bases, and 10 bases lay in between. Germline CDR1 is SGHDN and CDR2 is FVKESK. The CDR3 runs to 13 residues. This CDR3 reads CASSQEWRTEAFF. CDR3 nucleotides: TGTGCCAGCAGCCAAGAATGGCGGACAGAAGCTTTCTTT.

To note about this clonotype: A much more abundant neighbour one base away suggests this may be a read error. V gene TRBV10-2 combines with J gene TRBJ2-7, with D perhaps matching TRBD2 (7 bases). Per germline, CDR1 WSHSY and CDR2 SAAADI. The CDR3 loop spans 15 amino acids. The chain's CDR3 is CACRAGASSSYEQYF. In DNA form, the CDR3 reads TGCGCCTGCAGGGCGGGGGCTTCGAGCTCCTACGAGCAGTACTTC.

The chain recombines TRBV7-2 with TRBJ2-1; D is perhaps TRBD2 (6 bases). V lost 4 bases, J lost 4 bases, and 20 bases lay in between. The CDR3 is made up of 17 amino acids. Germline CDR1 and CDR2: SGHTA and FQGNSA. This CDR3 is CASSSYRRLDLYNEQFF. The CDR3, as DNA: TGTGCCAGCAGCTCGTACCGACGACTAGATTTATACAATGAGCAGTTCTTC.

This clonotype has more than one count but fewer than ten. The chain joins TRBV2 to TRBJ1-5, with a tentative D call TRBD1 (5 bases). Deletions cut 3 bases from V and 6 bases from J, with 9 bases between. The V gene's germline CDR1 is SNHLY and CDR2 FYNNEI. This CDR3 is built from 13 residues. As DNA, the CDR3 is TGTGCCAGCAGTGAGGGGGGGACTCAGCCCCAGCATTTT. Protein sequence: CASSEGGTQPQHF.

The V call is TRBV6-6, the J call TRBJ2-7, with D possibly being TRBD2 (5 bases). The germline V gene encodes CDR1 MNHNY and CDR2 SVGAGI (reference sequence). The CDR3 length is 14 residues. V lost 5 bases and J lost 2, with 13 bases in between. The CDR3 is CASSQRESPYEQYF. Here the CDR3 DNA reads TGTGCCAGCAGTCAGAGGGAATCCCCCTACGAGCAGTACTTC.

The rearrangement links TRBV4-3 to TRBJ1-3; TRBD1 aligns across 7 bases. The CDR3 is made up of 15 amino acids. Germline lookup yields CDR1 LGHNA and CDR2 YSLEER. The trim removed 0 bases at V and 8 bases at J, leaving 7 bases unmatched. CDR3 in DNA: TGCGCCAGCAGCCAAGAGAACAGGGGTTGGGACACCATATATTTT. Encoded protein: CASSQENRGWDTIYF.

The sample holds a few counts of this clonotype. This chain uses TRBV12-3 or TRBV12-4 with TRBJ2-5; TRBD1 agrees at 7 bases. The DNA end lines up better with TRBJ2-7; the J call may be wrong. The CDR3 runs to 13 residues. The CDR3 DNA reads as TGTGCCAGCAGCCTGGGACAGCAGCGCGAGCAGTACTTC. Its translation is CASSLGQQREQYF.

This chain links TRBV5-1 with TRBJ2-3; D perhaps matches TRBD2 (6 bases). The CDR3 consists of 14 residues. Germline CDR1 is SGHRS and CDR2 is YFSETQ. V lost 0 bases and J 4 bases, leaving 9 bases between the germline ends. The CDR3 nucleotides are TGCGCCAGCAGCTTGGGTGCTAGCGCAGATACGCAGTATTTT. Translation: CASSLGASADTQYF.

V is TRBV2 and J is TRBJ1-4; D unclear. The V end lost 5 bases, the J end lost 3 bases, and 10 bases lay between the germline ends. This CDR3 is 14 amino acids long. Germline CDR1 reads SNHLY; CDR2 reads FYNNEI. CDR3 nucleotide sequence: TGTGCCAGCAGTAAGGCCGGGCCTAATGAAAAACTGTTTTTT. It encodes CASSKAGPNEKLFF.

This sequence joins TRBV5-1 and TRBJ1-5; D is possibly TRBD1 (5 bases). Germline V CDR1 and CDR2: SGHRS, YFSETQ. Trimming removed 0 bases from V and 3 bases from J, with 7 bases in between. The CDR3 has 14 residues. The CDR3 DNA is TGCGCCAGCAGCTTGGACAGGACCAATCAGCCCCAGCATTTT. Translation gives CASSLDRTNQPQHF.

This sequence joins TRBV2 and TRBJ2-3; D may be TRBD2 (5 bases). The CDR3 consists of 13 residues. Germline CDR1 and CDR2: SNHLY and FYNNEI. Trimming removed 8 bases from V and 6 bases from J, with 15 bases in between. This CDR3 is CASLSFLADTQYF. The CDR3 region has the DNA TGTGCCAGCCTCTCTTTCCTAGCCGATACGCAGTATTTT.

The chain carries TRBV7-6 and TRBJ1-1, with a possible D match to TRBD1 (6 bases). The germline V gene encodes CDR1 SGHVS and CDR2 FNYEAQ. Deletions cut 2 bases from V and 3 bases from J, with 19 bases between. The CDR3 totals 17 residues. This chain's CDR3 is CASSLSLSGQKHTEAFF. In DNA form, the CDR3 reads TGTGCCAGCAGCTTAAGCTTGTCCGGACAGAAGCACACTGAAGCTTTCTTT.